The 27 T cell receptor beta chains reported below all come from one sample, sequenced in a study of cytomegalovirus exposure and HLA in healthy donors. The PCR ran on 60 Vbeta and 13 Jbeta primers. Sequencing used immunoSEQ multiplex PCR; TCRdb keeps in-frame clones, though not all of them. The sample consists of 100,000 or so clones, around 77% of them appearing once. The material sequenced was PBMCs. Receptor source: a male donor in good health and CMV-seropositive.

This clone was picked up a small number of times. The rearrangement links TRBV11-3 to TRBJ2-1; perhaps TRBD2 as D (6 bases). CDR3 size: 17 residues. The germline CDR1 and CDR2 sequences are SGHNT and YENEEA. Trimming took 5 bases from V and 0 from J, leaving 17 bases between them. CDR3 sequence reads: CASSHARDSISYNEQFF. The DNA of the CDR3 is TGTGCCAGCAGCCACGCTAGGGACTCGATCTCCTACAATGAGCAGTTCTTC.

The chain has TRBV7-9 and TRBJ2-7, with 8 bases lining up with TRBD2. Per germline, CDR1 SEHNR and CDR2 FQNEAQ (reference sequence). V gave up 4 bases and J gave up 1 base; unmatched junction bases: 6. The CDR3 has 15 residues. CDR3 sequence reads: CASSSSGSRSYEQYF. Here the CDR3 DNA reads TGTGCCAGCAGCTCAAGCGGGAGTCGGTCCTACGAGCAGTACTTC.

The chain couples TRBV27 to TRBJ1-1; 8 bases line up with TRBD1. Germline V gene lookup returns CDR1 MNHEY and CDR2 SMNVEV (reference sequence). V dropped 6 bases and J dropped 3; count of bases not matched to a gene: 6. The CDR3 is 14 residues long. CDR3 coding DNA: TGTGCCAGCAGCCGACAGGGGTTAGACACTGAAGCTTTCTTT. Translated, it gives CASSRQGLDTEAFF.

This sequence joins TRBV5-1 and TRBJ2-7; 9 bases line up with TRBD1. V shed 3 bases and J 3 bases; nucleotides not matched to a gene: 1. This CDR3 is 13 amino acids long. CDR1 is SGHRS and CDR2 is YFSETQ in the germline V gene. CDR3 in DNA: TGCGCCAGCAGCTCGGGACAGGGCTACGAGCAGTACTTC. It is translated as CASSSGQGYEQYF.

This chain uses TRBV7-8 with TRBJ2-1, with D possibly being TRBD2 (6 bases). V was shortened by 5 bases and J by 6 bases, with 14 bases between the two germline ends. In germline, CDR1 is SGHVS, CDR2 FQNEAQ. CDR3 length equals 14 residues. The CDR3 protein is CASSRRVSGNEQFF. CDR3 bases: TGTGCCAGCAGCCGGAGGGTCTCGGGCAATGAGCAGTTCTTC.

The chain employs TRBV5-4 and TRBJ2-7, with D tentatively TRBD1 (5 bases). Trimming took off 0 bases at V and 3 bases at J, with 13 bases between the two ends. The CDR3 is made up of 15 amino acids. Germline V gene lookup returns CDR1 SGHNT and CDR2 YYREEE (reference sequence). As DNA, the CDR3 is TGTGCCAGCAGCTTGGGGCAGGGAACGGGCTACGAGCAGTACTTC. It specifies CASSLGQGTGYEQYF.

J is TRBJ2-5 and V is TRBV7-9; 9 bases fit TRBD1. Looked up from germline, CDR1 is SEHNR and CDR2 is FQNEAQ (reference sequence). After removal of 6 bases from V and 3 bases from J, the junction contained 14 bases not matched to a gene. The CDR3 covers 17 residues. The CDR3 coding sequence is TGTGCCAGCAGTTATCCTACCTCGACAGGGGGGGAAGAGACCCAGTACTTC. Amino acid sequence: CASSYPTSTGGEETQYF.

The chain recombines TRBV7-3 with TRBJ2-3; unclear D gene. Trimming removed 0 bases from V and 5 bases from J, with 15 bases in between. CDR1 is SGHTA and CDR2 is FQGTGA in the germline V gene. This CDR3 is 16 amino acids long. The CDR3 nucleotides read TGTGCCAGCAGCTTAACCGTCCAAACCTCCGGAGATACGCAGTATTTT. Protein: CASSLTVQTSGDTQYF.

The chain couples TRBV7-3 to TRBJ1-1; 9 bases are a match to TRBD1. The CDR3 is made up of 15 amino acids. Trimming at V came to 5 bases and at J to 8 bases, leaving 12 bases not matched to a gene. Germline V gives CDR1 SGHTA, CDR2 FQGTGA. The CDR3 loop reads CASSRMGQGVSEAFF. DNA for the CDR3: TGTGCCAGCAGCCGGATGGGACAGGGCGTTTCCGAAGCTTTCTTT.

The chain is built from TRBV7-8 and TRBJ2-1; 8 nucleotides line up with TRBD1. Trimming at V came to 4 bases and at J to 3 bases, leaving 8 bases not matched to a gene. CDR3 length equals 16 residues. Germline V lookup: CDR1 SGHVS, CDR2 FQNEAQ. The CDR3 bases are TGTGCCAGCAGCTCAAACAGGGGGGACTTCTACAATGAGCAGTTCTTC. Translated, it gives CASSSNRGDFYNEQFF. Based on the CDR3 plus reference TRBV7-8 and TRBJ2-1, the full variable domain is GAGVSQSPRYKVAKRGQDVALRCDPISGHVSLFWYQQALGQGPEFLTYFQNEAQLDKSGLPSDRFFAERPEGSVSTLKIQRTQQEDSAVYLCASSSNRGDFYNEQFFGPGTRLTVL.

This clone has a handful of counts. Other DNA sequences within the sample encode an identical CDR3. The chain couples TRBV7-2 to TRBJ2-1; 11 nucleotides match TRBD2. CDR3 length: 15 amino acids. Trimming removed 4 bases from V and 2 bases from J; junction bases left unmatched: 1. Germline values: CDR1 SGHTA, CDR2 FQGNSA. CDR3 bases: TGTGCCAGCAGCTCGACTAGCGGGACCTACAATGAGCAGTTCTTC. Translated, it gives CASSSTSGTYNEQFF.

This clone was recorded only once. This CDR3 reads CASSIGTASTDTQYF. Here the CDR3 DNA reads TGTGCCAGTAGTATCGGGACAGCTAGCACAGATACGCAGTATTTT. The chain employs TRBV19 and TRBJ2-3; TRBD1 agrees at 7 bases. This CDR3 contains 15 residues. V gave up 3 bases and J gave up 0 bases; unmatched junction bases: 3. The germline V gene encodes CDR1 LNHDA and CDR2 SQIVND (reference sequence). The full variable domain, with the rest looked up from reference TRBV19 and TRBJ2-3, is DGGITQSPKYLFRKEGQNVTLSCEQNLNHDAMYWYRQDPGQGLRLIYYSQIVNDFQKGDIAEGYSVSREKKESFPLTVTSAQKNPTAFYLCASSIGTASTDTQYFGPGTRLTVL.

Notes on this clone: At one end the junction does not follow the germline gene, possibly because of a read error. This chain joins TRBV28 and TRBJ2-6, with TRBD1 identical over 7 bases. CDR1 MDHEN and CDR2 SYDVKM come from the germline V gene. The CDR3 runs 19 residues. CDR3 in DNA: TGTGCCAGCAGTGTTTACCGGACAGGCCCTTTATCCGGGGCCAACGGCCTGACTTTC. Protein product: CASSVYRTGPLSGANGLTF.

This sequence joins TRBV18 and TRBJ2-5; no reliable D call. The J call is doubtful: the DNA matches TRBJ2-7 better. Germline V gene lookup returns CDR1 KGHSH and CDR2 LQKENI. The CDR3 is made up of 13 amino acids. The CDR3: CASSAVRSDEQYF. The DNA of the CDR3 is TGTGCCAGCTCAGCGGTACGGTCTGACGAGCAGTACTTC.

The rearrangement joins TRBV6-5 to TRBJ2-7; D is unclear. The germline V gene has CDR1 MNHEY and CDR2 SVGAGI. The CDR3 extends over 13 amino acids. Trimming shortened V by 2 bases and J by 7 bases, and 12 bases separated the two germline ends. The CDR3 loop reads CASSYARSQEQYF. Written as DNA, the CDR3 is TGTGCCAGCAGTTACGCCCGCAGTCAAGAGCAGTACTTC.

The rearrangement joins TRBV4-3 to TRBJ2-1; 9 bases map to TRBD2. CDR3 length: 15 residues. The germline gives CDR1 LGHNA, CDR2 YSLEER. Trimming took 4 bases from V and 6 from J; bases not matched to a gene: 7. The CDR3 DNA is TGCGCCAGCAGCCCGGGGCTAGCGGGGATCAATGAGCAGTTCTTC. Protein product: CASSPGLAGINEQFF.

This clone was recorded a few times. The chain couples TRBV9 to TRBJ2-1; 11 bases match TRBD2. This CDR3 has 15 amino acids. Germline CDR1 SGDLS, CDR2 YYNGEE. After removal of 4 bases from V and 10 bases from J, the junction contained 10 bases not matched to a gene. In DNA, the CDR3 is TGTGCCAGCAGCATACTAGCGGGAGAATCCCAAGAGCAGTTCTTC. Protein product: CASSILAGESQEQFF. Supplemented by reference TRBV9 and TRBJ2-1, the full variable domain reads DSGVTQTPKHLITATGQRVTLRCSPRSGDLSVYWYQQSLDQGLQFLIQYYNGEERAKGNILERFSAQQFPDLHSELNLSSLELGDSALYFCASSILAGESQEQFFGPGTRLTVL.

This clone was counted a few times. V and J are TRBV6-1 and TRBJ1-1; no firm D call. Germline V lookup: CDR1 MNHNS, CDR2 SASEGT. V lost 1 base and J lost 5, with 8 bases in between. The CDR3 is made up of 13 amino acids. DNA of the CDR3: TGTGCCAGCAGTGAAGACTTCGGGACTGAAGCTTTCTTT. Protein product: CASSEDFGTEAFF.

The V gene is TRBV27, the J gene TRBJ2-7; D may be TRBD1 (6 bases). CDR3 length equals 11 residues. V was cut by 6 bases and J by 6 bases, with 9 bases left in between. From germline, CDR1 is MNHEY and CDR2 SMNVEV (reference sequence). The CDR3 protein is CASRQGLEQYF. Written as DNA, the CDR3 is TGTGCCAGCAGGCAGGGGCTCGAGCAGTACTTC.

In this sample, this clone turned up once. The V call is TRBV5-8, the J call TRBJ2-6; D unresolved. CDR1 is SGHTS and CDR2 is YDEGEE in the germline V gene. V was trimmed by 4 bases and J by 0 bases, leaving 14 bases between them. CDR3 length: 17 residues. The CDR3 DNA follows: TGTGCCAGCAGCCGGGTCTTATCCTACTCTGGGGCCAACGTCCTGACTTTC. As protein: CASSRVLSYSGANVLTF.

V and J are TRBV11-2 and TRBJ2-3; the match to TRBD2 covers 14 bases. Germline V gives CDR1 SGHAT, CDR2 FQNNGV. CDR3 size: 19 residues. V lost 7 bases and J lost 0; bases outside the gene matches: 12. The CDR3 region has the DNA TGTGCCAGCAACCTTCCACCGGGACTAGCGGGAGAAAGCACAGATACGCAGTATTTT. Encoded protein: CASNLPPGLAGESTDTQYF.

The rearrangement uses TRBV7-2 and TRBJ2-5; 7 bases agree with TRBD1. The J segment lost 2 bases and the V segment lost 1 base, leaving 1 base of the junction unmatched. The CDR3 loop spans 14 amino acids. Germline CDR1 is SGHTA and CDR2 is FQGNSA. CDR3 nucleotides: TGTGCCAGCAGCTTAGTGGGACAGCAAGAGACCCAGTACTTC. Protein: CASSLVGQQETQYF.

The V gene is TRBV5-4, the J gene TRBJ2-2; 9 nucleotides agree with TRBD2. The V gene's germline CDR1 is SGHNT and CDR2 YYREEE (reference sequence). With V trimmed by 3 bases and J by 0 bases, 12 bases remained unmatched. The CDR3 contains 19 residues. The CDR3 spells CASSSGPFSGSANTGELFF. In DNA form, the CDR3 reads TGTGCCAGCAGCTCCGGCCCTTTTAGCGGGAGCGCGAACACCGGGGAGCTGTTTTTT. The full variable domain, with the rest looked up from reference TRBV5-4 and TRBJ2-2, is ETGVTQSPTHLIKTRGQQVTLRCSSQSGHNTVSWYQQALGQGPQFIFQYYREEENGRGNFPPRFSGLQFPNYSSELNVNALELDDSALYLCASSSGPFSGSANTGELFFGEGSRLTVL.

CDR3 loop: CASSKVVAGVAVWADTQYF. The CDR3 coding sequence is TGTGCCAGCAGCAAAGTGGTAGCGGGAGTAGCGGTTTGGGCAGATACGCAGTATTTT. The V gene is TRBV21-1, the J gene TRBJ2-3; the table assigns TRBD2, which was not confirmed against the DNA. TRBV21-1 counts as a pseudogene. The CDR3 covers 19 residues.

J is TRBJ2-5 and V is TRBV5-6; 8 nucleotides line up with TRBD2. There are 14 residues in the CDR3. V gave up 5 bases and J gave up 6 bases; unmatched junction bases: 9. CDR1 and CDR2 from the germline V gene are SGHDT and YYEEEE. The chain's CDR3 is CASSIGGAAKTQYF. CDR3 sequence (DNA): TGTGCCAGCAGTATCGGGGGGGCTGCGAAGACCCAGTACTTC. Complete variable domain (other parts from reference TRBV5-6 and TRBJ2-5): DAGVTQSPTHLIKTRGQQVTLRCSPKSGHDTVSWYQQALGQGPQFIFQYYEEEERQRGNFPDRFSGHQFPNYSSELNVNALLLGDSALYLCASSIGGAAKTQYFGPGTRLLVL.

This clone occurred a few times. The chain couples TRBV30 to TRBJ1-3; possible D gene TRBD1, 5 bases. Germline V gene data show CDR1 as GTSNPN and CDR2 as SVGIG (reference sequence). CDR3 size: 16 residues. Trimming stripped 2 bases from V and 0 bases from J, with 14 bases between. The CDR3 DNA is TGTGCCTGGAGTCCCCTTGGGGGGATCTCTGGAAACACCATATATTTT. Protein product: CAWSPLGGISGNTIYF. Looking up the rest from reference TRBV30 and TRBJ1-3 gives the full variable domain: SQTIHQWPATLVQPVGSPLSLECTVEGTSNPNLYWYRQAAGRGLQLLFYSVGIGQISSEVPQNLSASRPQDRQFILSSKKLLLSDSGFYLCAWSPLGGISGNTIYFGEGSWLTVV.

CDR3: CASSKDRNTEAFF. The CDR3 region has the DNA TGTGCCAGCAGCAAAGACAGGAACACTGAAGCTTTCTTT. The chain links TRBV21-1 to TRBJ1-1; TRBD1, the D gene given by the table, was not confirmed from the DNA. TRBV21-1 has pseudogene status. This CDR3 is built from 13 residues.